The 15 T cell receptor beta chains below were found in one sample sequenced in a study of T cell changes during pregnancy in multiple sclerosis. Sequencing was performed with immunoSEQ multiplex PCR; in TCRdb, only in-frame clones are kept and a portion is missing. The repertoire holds 75,000 to 95,000 clones, with 91% as singletons. The starting material was peripheral blood, obtained in the first trimester of pregnancy. The origin of the receptors is a female donor in good health, enrolled as a control in a pregnancy study.

The J gene is TRBJ1-2, the V gene TRBV5-1; D unclear. Germline loops: CDR1 SGHRS, CDR2 YFSETQ. V was shortened by 4 bases and J by 0 bases, with 7 bases between the two germline ends. CDR3 length equals 13 residues. The CDR3 region has the DNA TGCGCCAGCAGCCCAGGCTCTAACTATGGCTACACCTTC. Its translation is CASSPGSNYGYTF.

The chain joins TRBV7-9 to TRBJ2-3, with D tentatively TRBD2 (5 bases). From germline, CDR1 is SEHNR and CDR2 FQNEAQ (reference sequence). This CDR3 has 14 amino acids. V lost 5 bases and J 2 bases, leaving 11 bases between the germline ends. CDR3 amino acids: CASSPDWNTDTQYF. In DNA form, the CDR3 reads TGTGCCAGCAGCCCGGACTGGAACACAGATACGCAGTATTTT.

This clone appeared once. The chain joins TRBV28 to TRBJ1-2, with 8 bases identical to TRBD1. CDR3 length: 15 amino acids. V was clipped by 4 bases and J by 4 bases; unmatched bases: 8. Germline CDR1 MDHEN, CDR2 SYDVKM. For the CDR3, the DNA is TGTGCCAGCAGTTCTCAGGGACAGGAGTTCTATGGCTACACCTTC. It translates to CASSSQGQEFYGYTF.

This clone was detected a few times. CDR3 DNA: TGTGCCAGCAGCCGCGGGGGACTAGCGGCCCACAATGAGCAGTTCTTC. Its translation: CASSRGGLAAHNEQFF. The chain couples TRBV7-3 to TRBJ2-1; TRBD2 aligns across 11 bases. The germline CDR1 and CDR2 sequences are SGHTA and FQGTGA. CDR3 length equals 16 residues. Trimming cost V 5 bases and J 5 bases; bases outside gene matches: 8.

This rearrangement joins TRBV6-6 to TRBJ2-3; weak D call: TRBD2 (5 bases). The CDR3 is 15 residues long. Per germline, CDR1 MNHNY and CDR2 SVGAGI (reference sequence). V lost 7 bases, J lost 0 bases, and 14 bases lay in between. The CDR3 loop reads CASKPPGISTDTQYF. The DNA of the CDR3 is TGTGCCAGCAAACCCCCGGGGATTAGCACAGATACGCAGTATTTT.

CDR3 sequence reads: CASRRSGGAGTDTQYF. The CDR3 coding sequence is TGTGCCAGCCGCCGGAGCGGGGGGGCCGGGACAGATACGCAGTATTTT. This sequence joins TRBV4-2 and TRBJ2-3; 10 nucleotides match TRBD2. Germline V gene sequence: CDR1 LGHNA, CDR2 YNFKEQ. J gave up 3 bases and V 8 bases, and 11 bases lay outside the gene matches. The CDR3 has 16 residues.

This chain links TRBV28 with TRBJ2-3; perhaps TRBD2 as D (6 bases). CDR1 is MDHEN, CDR2 SYDVKM, per germline. The CDR3 has 15 amino acids. V lost 9 bases to trimming and J lost 1 base, with 17 bases between them. CDR3 region: CASRGVVGGTDTQYF. The CDR3 DNA reads as TGTGCCAGTCGCGGGGTAGTGGGGGGCACAGATACGCAGTATTTT.

The rearrangement links TRBV27 to TRBJ2-2; D uncertain. Deletions cut 6 bases from V and 3 bases from J, with 5 bases between. The CDR3 is made up of 12 amino acids. Germline CDR1 is MNHEY and CDR2 is SMNVEV (reference sequence). The CDR3 spells CASSHYTGELFF. Written as DNA, the CDR3 is TGTGCCAGCAGCCACTACACCGGGGAGCTGTTTTTT.

A few counts support this clone. The chain combines TRBV30 with TRBJ1-4; D call uncertain. CDR1 and CDR2 from the germline V gene are GTSNPN and SVGIG (reference sequence). The length of the CDR3 is 11 residues. V was cut by 2 bases and J by 10 bases, with 8 bases left in between. As DNA, the CDR3 is TGTGCCTGGAGTAGGAGTTTAAAACTGTTTTTT. Translated, it gives CAWSRSLKLFF.

The chain couples TRBV11-1 to TRBJ1-6; no definite D call. CDR3 length: 11 residues. V was trimmed by 4 bases and J by 12 bases, leaving 7 bases between them. CDR1 is SGHAT and CDR2 is FQDESV in the germline V gene (reference sequence). In DNA form, the CDR3 reads TGTGCCAGCAGCTCGCGAGGACCCCTCCACTTT. Its protein is CASSSRGPLHF.

The rearrangement links TRBV4-2 to TRBJ2-5; D remains ambiguous. The V end was cut by 0 bases, the J end by 5 bases, with 10 bases between. The CDR3 sequence is 14 residues long. Germline CDR1 is LGHNA and CDR2 is YNFKEQ. The CDR3 loop is CASSQDLLIETQYF. The CDR3 DNA follows: TGTGCCAGCAGCCAAGATCTTCTAATTGAGACCCAGTACTTC.

The chain combines TRBV4-3 with TRBJ1-1; maybe TRBD1 (6 bases). This CDR3 is built from 17 residues. The V gene lost 4 bases and the J gene lost 2 bases, with 20 bases spanning the gap. CDR1 is LGHNA and CDR2 is YSLEER in the germline V gene. The CDR3 region has the DNA TGCGCCAGCAGCCCCTATCTCCAGGGGCCGGGCAACACTGAAGCTTTCTTT. It yields the protein CASSPYLQGPGNTEAFF.

The chain uses TRBV18 and TRBJ1-1; 11 bases agree with TRBD1. Germline CDR1 reads KGHSH; CDR2 reads LQKENI. This CDR3 is built from 18 residues. With V trimmed by 2 bases and J by 7 bases, 15 bases remained unmatched. The CDR3 DNA reads as TGTGCCAGCTCACCAAGTGTAAGGTCGGGACAGGGGGAAGGTGAAGCTTTCTTT. Protein sequence: CASSPSVRSGQGEGEAFF.

The rearrangement uses TRBV19 and TRBJ1-1; possibly TRBD1 for D (5 bases). The CDR3 spans 13 residues. V was shortened by 6 bases and J by 8 bases, with 16 bases between the two germline ends. Germline V gene lookup returns CDR1 LNHDA and CDR2 SQIVND (reference sequence). This chain's CDR3 is CASSPGLTVEAFF. The CDR3 DNA sequence: TGTGCCAGTAGCCCGGGTTTGACAGTCGAAGCTTTCTTT.

The V gene is TRBV7-2, the J gene TRBJ2-1; D gene ambiguous. Germline-derived CDR1 and CDR2 are SGHTA and FQGNSA. The CDR3 is 12 amino acids. The V and J ends lost 3 bases and 5 bases respectively, with 5 bases between them. The CDR3 region has the DNA TGTGCCAGCAGCTTCAGTAACAATGAGCAGTTCTTC. Encoded protein: CASSFSNNEQFF.